Listed here are 25 T cell receptor beta chains from one sample, sequenced in a study of control samples from healthy donors and cancer patients. TCRdb keeps only in-frame clones here, not all; method: immunoSEQ multiplex PCR. The sample has 150,000 or so clones, 80% to 90% seen once. Sequenced sample: blood. The receptors were sampled from a man younger than 30 in good health.

This clone was seen only once. The chain carries TRBV5-1 and TRBJ1-1, with D possibly matching TRBD1 (6 bases). The germline CDR1 and CDR2 sequences are SGHRS and YFSETQ. The CDR3 contains 11 residues. Trimming removed 5 bases at V and 11 bases at J, with 13 bases between. DNA for the CDR3: TGCGCCAGCAGGGGGGCGGACAAGGCTTTCTTT. It encodes CASRGADKAFF.

The V and J genes are TRBV7-8 and TRBJ2-7, with TRBD2 identical over 9 bases. CDR1 and CDR2 (germline): SGHVS, FQNEAQ. This CDR3 has 15 residues. The V segment lost 5 bases and the J segment 2 bases; nucleotides outside the gene matches: 7. The chain's CDR3 is CASSPRPSGTYEQYF. CDR3 in DNA: TGTGCCAGCAGCCCTCGGCCTAGCGGGACCTACGAGCAGTACTTC. Using reference TRBV7-8 and TRBJ2-7 for the parts outside the CDR3, the full variable domain is GAGVSQSPRYKVAKRGQDVALRCDPISGHVSLFWYQQALGQGPEFLTYFQNEAQLDKSGLPSDRFFAERPEGSVSTLKIQRTQQEDSAVYLCASSPRPSGTYEQYFGPGTRLTVT.

The rearrangement links TRBV2 to TRBJ1-6; TRBD1 agrees at 7 bases. Germline CDR1 is SNHLY and CDR2 is FYNNEI. The CDR3 totals 14 residues. The V and J ends lost 7 bases and 8 bases, in that order; junction bases with no gene match: 8. The CDR3 coding sequence is TGTGCCAGCACCAGACAGGGTGGTGATTCACCCCTCCACTTT. It translates to CASTRQGGDSPLHF.

The rearrangement joins TRBV4-3 to TRBJ1-4; maybe TRBD1 (5 bases). This CDR3 has 15 amino acids. Trimming removed 2 bases from V and 7 bases from J, with 14 bases in between. CDR1 LGHNA and CDR2 YSLEER come from the germline V gene. Here the CDR3 DNA reads TGCGCCAGCAGCCAAATTGGGGGGGAAGGTGAAAAACTGTTTTTT. Its translation: CASSQIGGEGEKLFF.

The rearrangement uses TRBV19 and TRBJ1-5; the D is unclear. The CDR3 contains 15 residues. The V gene's germline CDR1 is LNHDA and CDR2 SQIVND (reference sequence). V gave up 4 bases and J gave up 1 base, with 11 bases separating them. CDR3 in amino acids: CASSRDGMSNQPQHF. The CDR3 DNA reads TGTGCCAGTAGTAGAGACGGGATGAGCAATCAGCCCCAGCATTTT.

This rearrangement joins TRBV7-9 to TRBJ2-5, with 7 nucleotides matching TRBD2. Germline CDR1 reads SEHNR; CDR2 reads FQNEAQ (reference sequence). There are 15 residues in the CDR3. The trim removed 5 bases at V and 7 bases at J, leaving 13 bases unmatched. In DNA, the CDR3 is TGTGCCAGCAGCCCCGGGGGGTCTTCCATTAGGACCCAGTACTTC. Translation: CASSPGGSSIRTQYF.

The chain recombines TRBV4-3 with TRBJ2-1; D gene unclear. The CDR3 contains 14 residues. CDR1 and CDR2 (germline): LGHNA, YSLEER. Trimming shortened V by 3 bases and J by 5 bases, and 11 bases separated the two germline ends. CDR3 sequence: CASSHAGRNNEQFF. CDR3 nucleotides: TGCGCCAGCAGCCACGCCGGCAGGAACAATGAGCAGTTCTTC.

The rearrangement uses TRBV6-5 and TRBJ1-2; perhaps TRBD1 as D (6 bases). V lost 1 base and J 7 bases, leaving 19 bases between the germline ends. The CDR3 length is 16 residues. Germline V gene lookup returns CDR1 MNHEY and CDR2 SVGAGI. The CDR3 loop is CASSYWAIGGYGGYTF. In DNA, the CDR3 is TGTGCCAGCAGTTACTGGGCAATAGGGGGTTACGGTGGCTACACCTTC.

This chain links TRBV28 with TRBJ2-3, with a weak D call TRBD1 (7 bases). The CDR3 has 15 residues. V was trimmed by 3 bases and J by 2 bases, leaving 12 bases between them. Germline assignment: CDR1 MDHEN and CDR2 SYDVKM. This CDR3 is CASSFRGEATDTQYF. The CDR3 DNA is TGTGCCAGCAGTTTCAGGGGGGAAGCCACAGATACGCAGTATTTT. The whole variable domain, filled in from reference TRBV28 and TRBJ2-3, reads DVKVTQSSRYLVKRTGEKVFLECVQDMDHENMFWYRQDPGLGLRLIYFSYDVKMKEKGDIPEGYSVSREKKERFSLILESASTNQTSMYLCASSFRGEATDTQYFGPGTRLTVL.

The V call is TRBV6-2 or TRBV6-3, the J call TRBJ1-2; D may be TRBD1 (5 bases). The CDR3 runs to 15 residues. The germline V gene encodes CDR1 MNHEY and CDR2 SVGEGT. Trimming left V 6 bases short and J 7 bases short, with 21 bases between. The CDR3 here is CASSPRAAERGGYTF. CDR3 coding DNA: TGTGCCAGCAGCCCTCGTGCCGCAGAAAGGGGTGGCTACACCTTC.

This rearrangement joins TRBV7-6 to TRBJ2-2; D gene unclear. Germline CDR1 is SGHVS and CDR2 is FNYEAQ. There are 14 residues in the CDR3. V dropped 1 base and J dropped 3 bases, with 6 bases sitting between them. CDR3 residues: CASSLDRDTGELFF. DNA for the CDR3: TGTGCCAGCAGCTTAGACCGGGACACCGGGGAGCTGTTTTTT.

The rearrangement uses TRBV5-1 and TRBJ1-2; TRBD1 matches 9 bases. Germline loops: CDR1 SGHRS, CDR2 YFSETQ. The V segment lost 0 bases and the J segment 6 bases; nucleotides outside the gene matches: 3. The CDR3 is 14 amino acids. CDR3 residues: CASSLEGTGNGYTF. The CDR3 DNA is TGCGCCAGCAGCTTGGAGGGGACAGGGAATGGCTACACCTTC.

The chain uses TRBV4-2 and TRBJ2-3, with TRBD2 matching over 9 bases. The CDR3 is 16 residues long. V dropped 1 base and J dropped 5; count of bases not matched to a gene: 7. Germline CDR1 and CDR2: LGHNA and YNFKEQ. CDR3 DNA: TGTGCCAGCAGCCAAGGCGGCCGCGGGGGGGGAGATACGCAGTATTTT. This encodes CASSQGGRGGGDTQYF.

The CDR3 here is CASSRGRSNTEAFF. The CDR3 nucleotides are TGTGCCAGCAGCCGCGGACGGTCGAACACTGAAGCTTTCTTT. The V and J genes are TRBV3-1 (or the pseudogene TRBV3-2) and TRBJ1-1; D not certain. This CDR3 is built from 14 residues. V shed 4 bases and J shed 1 base, with 10 bases lying between them. CDR1 LGHDT and CDR2 YNNKEL come from the germline V gene (reference sequence).

This sequence joins TRBV28 and TRBJ1-3; D possibly corresponds to TRBD1 (5 bases). Looked up from germline, CDR1 is MDHEN and CDR2 is SYDVKM. CDR3 size: 15 residues. The ends were cut back, 4 bases at V and 0 bases at J, with 10 bases in the middle. CDR3 residues: CASSYDRDSGNTIYF. The DNA of the CDR3 is TGTGCCAGCAGTTACGACAGAGACTCTGGAAACACCATATATTTT.

This clone appeared a single time. The rearrangement uses TRBV7-9 and TRBJ2-6, with D perhaps matching TRBD1 (5 bases). This CDR3 is built from 12 residues. Trimming stripped 6 bases from V and 15 bases from J, with 15 bases between. Germline V gives CDR1 SEHNR, CDR2 FQNEAQ (reference sequence). DNA for the CDR3: TGTGCCAGCAGGGGGCAGGAAGGTAACCTGACTTTC. Protein: CASRGQEGNLTF.

V and J are TRBV5-5 and TRBJ2-1; TRBD2 matches 7 bases. This CDR3 contains 16 residues. The V gene's germline CDR1 is SGHKS and CDR2 YYEKEE (reference sequence). V lost 4 bases, J lost 4 bases, and 11 bases stayed unmatched. Here the CDR3 DNA reads TGTGCCAGCAGCGCGGGAGAGGGGTTTCTTTACAATGAGCAGTTCTTC. Translation gives CASSAGEGFLYNEQFF.

This chain joins TRBV5-4 and TRBJ2-1; D gene ambiguous. CDR1 is SGHNT, CDR2 YYREEE, per germline (reference sequence). V gave up 0 bases and J gave up 2 bases, with 9 bases separating them. The CDR3 sequence is 15 residues long. This CDR3 reads CASSLAAETYNEQFF. Written as DNA, the CDR3 is TGTGCCAGCAGCTTGGCGGCAGAGACCTACAATGAGCAGTTCTTC.

Only a few counts were recorded for this clone. V is TRBV5-1 and J is TRBJ2-3; D gene uncertain. Per germline, CDR1 SGHRS and CDR2 YFSETQ. Trimming removed 0 bases from V and 0 bases from J, with 11 bases in between. The CDR3 totals 16 residues. The CDR3 bases are TGCGCCAGCAGCTTGGAATTGGGCCTAAGCACAGATACGCAGTATTTT. It codes for CASSLELGLSTDTQYF.

The genes are TRBV4-3 and TRBJ2-3; 9 bases map to TRBD1. Looked up from germline, CDR1 is LGHNA and CDR2 is YSLEER. Trimming cost V 0 bases and J 10 bases; bases outside gene matches: 5. This CDR3 has 14 amino acids. The CDR3 DNA is TGCGCCAGCAGCCAAGACCCGGGACAGGGAGCGCAGTATTTT. This gives the protein CASSQDPGQGAQYF.

This chain joins TRBV5-1 and TRBJ2-5; the D gene is possibly TRBD2 (5 bases). CDR1 is SGHRS, CDR2 YFSETQ, per germline. V shed 1 base and J shed 4 bases, with 14 bases lying between them. The CDR3 consists of 15 residues. Here the CDR3 DNA reads TGCGCCAGCAGCTTGCTGGCGGGCCCCGGAGAGACCCAGTACTTC. This gives the protein CASSLLAGPGETQYF.

The J gene is TRBJ2-7, the V gene TRBV6-1; 7 bases fit TRBD1. After removal of 3 bases from V and 6 bases from J, the junction contained 8 bases not matched to a gene. Per germline, CDR1 MNHNS and CDR2 SASEGT. CDR3 length: 14 amino acids. CDR3 loop: CASSDGSTGFEQYF. In DNA form, the CDR3 reads TGTGCCAGCAGTGATGGGTCGACAGGGTTCGAGCAGTACTTC.

The CDR3: CASSYGQGAYEQYF. The CDR3 DNA sequence: TGTGCCAGCAGTTACGGGCAGGGGGCCTACGAGCAGTACTTC. The rearrangement uses TRBV6-5 and TRBJ2-7; 7 nucleotides align to TRBD1. This CDR3 is built from 14 residues. V was pared by 2 bases and J by 2 bases, with 3 bases of the junction left unmatched. Germline V gene data show CDR1 as MNHEY and CDR2 as SVGAGI.

This chain uses TRBV3-1 (or the pseudogene TRBV3-2) with TRBJ2-3, with 8 positions matching TRBD2. After removal of 1 base from V and 4 bases from J, the junction contained 10 bases not matched to a gene. The CDR3 contains 17 residues. Germline loops: CDR1 LGHDT, CDR2 YNNKEL (reference sequence). DNA of the CDR3: TGTGCCAGCAGCCAAGTGGCTGACGGGGGGGCCGCAGATACGCAGTATTTT. Translated, it gives CASSQVADGGAADTQYF.

This clone was recorded once. The gene calls are TRBV24-1 and TRBJ2-1, with 9 bases that match TRBD1. The V gene's germline CDR1 is KGHDR and CDR2 SFDVKD. J lost 8 bases, V lost 4 bases, and 8 bases had no gene match. This CDR3 comprises 15 residues. CDR3 sequence reads: CATSETGTGMDEQFF. The CDR3 DNA is TGTGCCACCAGTGAAACCGGGACAGGGATGGATGAGCAGTTCTTC.